This section outlines one T cell receptor beta chain sequence together with its context. The record originates from a study of CD8+ T cells in alopecia areata. Alopecia areata patients gave lesional scalp punch biopsies and peripheral blood samples. Reverse transcribed after extraction, RNA yielded cDNA as the sequencing template. Profiled with immunoSEQ multiplex PCR; TCRdb holds only in-frame clones, not every one. The table includes almost 250,000 clones, roughly two thirds detected once. Germline V gene sequence: CDR1 SGHAT, CDR2 FQDESV (reference sequence). Trimming pared 1 base from V and 0 bases from J, leaving 10 bases between. This CDR3 is built from 15 residues.

The clonotype was recovered from a human donor with alopecia areata. The sample here was CD4+ T cells sorted from blood, taken at week 0. This chain connects TRBV11-1 to TRBJ2-7; TRBD1 might be the D (5 bases). DNA for the CDR3: TGTGCCAGCAGCTTAGACCCCGACAGCTCCTACGAGCAGTACTTC. Residues: CASSLDPDSSYEQYF.